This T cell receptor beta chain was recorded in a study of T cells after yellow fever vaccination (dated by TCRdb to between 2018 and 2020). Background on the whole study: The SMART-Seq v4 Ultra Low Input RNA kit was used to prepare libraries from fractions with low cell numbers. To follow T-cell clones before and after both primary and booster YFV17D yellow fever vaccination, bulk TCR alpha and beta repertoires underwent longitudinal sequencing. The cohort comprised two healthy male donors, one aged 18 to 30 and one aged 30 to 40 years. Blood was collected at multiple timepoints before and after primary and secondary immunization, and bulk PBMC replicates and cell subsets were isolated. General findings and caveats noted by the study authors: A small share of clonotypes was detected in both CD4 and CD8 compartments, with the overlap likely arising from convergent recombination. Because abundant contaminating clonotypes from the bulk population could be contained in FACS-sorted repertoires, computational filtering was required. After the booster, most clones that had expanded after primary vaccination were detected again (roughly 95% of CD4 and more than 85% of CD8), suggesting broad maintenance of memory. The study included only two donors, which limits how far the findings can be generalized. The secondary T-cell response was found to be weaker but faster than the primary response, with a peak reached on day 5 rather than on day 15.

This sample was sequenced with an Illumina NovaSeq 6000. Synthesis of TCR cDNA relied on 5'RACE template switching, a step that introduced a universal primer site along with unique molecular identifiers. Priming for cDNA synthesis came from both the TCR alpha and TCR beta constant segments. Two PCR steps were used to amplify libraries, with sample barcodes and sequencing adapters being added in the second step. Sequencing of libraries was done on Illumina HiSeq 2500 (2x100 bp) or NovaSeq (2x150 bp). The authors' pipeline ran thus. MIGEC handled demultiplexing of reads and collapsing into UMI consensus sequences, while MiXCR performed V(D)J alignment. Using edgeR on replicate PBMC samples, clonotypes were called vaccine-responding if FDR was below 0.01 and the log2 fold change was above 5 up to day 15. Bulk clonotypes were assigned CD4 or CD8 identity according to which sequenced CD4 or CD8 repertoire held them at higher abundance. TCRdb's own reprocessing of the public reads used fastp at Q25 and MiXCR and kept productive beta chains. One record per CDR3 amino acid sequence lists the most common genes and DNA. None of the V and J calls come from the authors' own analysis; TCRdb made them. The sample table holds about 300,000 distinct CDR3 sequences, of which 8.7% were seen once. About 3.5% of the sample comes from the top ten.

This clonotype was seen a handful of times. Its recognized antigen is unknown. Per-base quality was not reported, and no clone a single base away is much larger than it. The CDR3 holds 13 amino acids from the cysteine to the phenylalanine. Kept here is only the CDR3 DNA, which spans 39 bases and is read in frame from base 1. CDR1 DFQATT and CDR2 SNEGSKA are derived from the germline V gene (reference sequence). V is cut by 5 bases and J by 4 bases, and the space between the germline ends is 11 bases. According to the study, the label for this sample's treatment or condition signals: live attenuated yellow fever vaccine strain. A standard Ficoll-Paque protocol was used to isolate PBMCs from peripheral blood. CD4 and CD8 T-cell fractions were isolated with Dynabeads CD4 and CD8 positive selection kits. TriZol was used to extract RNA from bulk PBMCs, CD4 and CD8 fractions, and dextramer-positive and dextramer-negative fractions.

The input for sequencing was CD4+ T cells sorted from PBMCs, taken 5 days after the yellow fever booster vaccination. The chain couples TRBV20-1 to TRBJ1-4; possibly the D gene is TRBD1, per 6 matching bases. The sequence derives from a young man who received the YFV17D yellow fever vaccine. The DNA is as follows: TGCAGTGCTTTACAGGGAAGTAATGAAAAACTGTTTTTT. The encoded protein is CSALQGSNEKLFF.